This TCR beta chain was retrieved from a study of T-cell reconstitution after alpha-beta-depleted transplantation in children. The TCRbeta library incorporated unique molecular identifiers. MiXCR, run by TCRdb on the PCR reads, gives a single entry per CDR3 protein. The table shows about 240,000 distinct CDR3 sequences, with about 11% occurring only once. Germline V gene sequence: CDR1 MNHEY, CDR2 SVGAGI. The CDR3 has 15 residues. The ends lost 2 bases at V and 7 bases at J; junction bases unmatched: 9. The J gene is TRBJ2-7, the V gene TRBV6-5, with 9 bases lining up with TRBD1. This specimen consisted of PBMCs from the stem cell graft donor, obtained from the stem cell graft. The sequence was obtained from a human donor who donated a stem cell graft to a child with acute lymphoblastic leukemia. For the CDR3, the DNA is TGTGCCAGCAGTTACACGGGACAGGGACTACGTGAGCAGTACTTC. This translates into CASSYTGQGLREQYF.